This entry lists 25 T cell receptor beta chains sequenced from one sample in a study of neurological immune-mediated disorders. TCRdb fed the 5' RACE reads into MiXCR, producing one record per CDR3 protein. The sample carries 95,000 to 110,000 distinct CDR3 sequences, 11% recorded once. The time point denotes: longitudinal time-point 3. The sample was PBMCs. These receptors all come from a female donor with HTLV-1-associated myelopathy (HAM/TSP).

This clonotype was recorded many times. The CDR3 sequence is CASSAWDYYNSPLHF. The CDR3 DNA follows: TGCGCCAGCAGTGCCTGGGACTATTATAATTCACCCCTCCACTTT. This chain joins TRBV10-2 and TRBJ1-6, with a weak D call TRBD1 (5 bases). V shed 4 bases and J shed 4 bases, with 11 bases lying between them. CDR1 WSHSY and CDR2 SAAADI come from the germline V gene. This CDR3 contains 15 residues.

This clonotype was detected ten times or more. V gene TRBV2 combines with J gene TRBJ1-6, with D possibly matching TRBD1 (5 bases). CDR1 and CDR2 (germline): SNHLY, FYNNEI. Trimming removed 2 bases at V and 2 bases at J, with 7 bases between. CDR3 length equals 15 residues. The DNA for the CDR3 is TGTGCCAGCAGTGAAAACAGGCCCTATAATTCACCCCTCCACTTT. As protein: CASSENRPYNSPLHF.

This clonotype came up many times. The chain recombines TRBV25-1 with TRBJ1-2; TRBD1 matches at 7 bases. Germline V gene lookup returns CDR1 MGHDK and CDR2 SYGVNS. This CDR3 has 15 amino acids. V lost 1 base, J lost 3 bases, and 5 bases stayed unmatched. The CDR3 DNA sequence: TGTGCCAGCAGTGAATTAGACAGGGAAGACTATGGCTACACCTTC. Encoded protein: CASSELDREDYGYTF.

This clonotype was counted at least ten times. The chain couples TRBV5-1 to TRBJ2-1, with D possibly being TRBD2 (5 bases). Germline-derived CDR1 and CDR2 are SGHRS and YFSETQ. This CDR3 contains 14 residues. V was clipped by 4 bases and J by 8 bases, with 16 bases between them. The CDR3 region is CASSEGLQPHEQFF. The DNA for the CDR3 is TGCGCCAGCAGCGAGGGCCTTCAACCCCATGAGCAGTTCTTC.

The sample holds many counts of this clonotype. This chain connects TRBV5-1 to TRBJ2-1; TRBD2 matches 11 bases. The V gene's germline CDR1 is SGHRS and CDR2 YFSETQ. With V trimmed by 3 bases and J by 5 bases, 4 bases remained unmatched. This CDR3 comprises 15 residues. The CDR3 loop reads CASSSGTSGNNEQFF. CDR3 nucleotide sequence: TGCGCCAGCAGCTCCGGGACTAGCGGAAACAATGAGCAGTTCTTC.

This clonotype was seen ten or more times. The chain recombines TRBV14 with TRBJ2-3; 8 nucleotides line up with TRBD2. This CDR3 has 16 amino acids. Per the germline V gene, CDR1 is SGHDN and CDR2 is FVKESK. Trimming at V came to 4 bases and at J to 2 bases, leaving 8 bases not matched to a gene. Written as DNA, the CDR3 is TGTGCCAGCAGCCGAAGGTCGGGGGGGACCACAGATACGCAGTATTTT. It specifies CASSRRSGGTTDTQYF.

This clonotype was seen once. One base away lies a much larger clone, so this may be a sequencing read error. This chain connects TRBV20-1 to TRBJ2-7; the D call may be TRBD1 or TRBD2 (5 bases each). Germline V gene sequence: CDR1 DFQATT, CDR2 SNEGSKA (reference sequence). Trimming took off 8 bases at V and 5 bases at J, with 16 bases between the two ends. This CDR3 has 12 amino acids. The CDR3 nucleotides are TGCAGTCCTTGGGGGAAAATGGACGAGCAGTACTTC. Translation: CSPWGKMDEQYF.

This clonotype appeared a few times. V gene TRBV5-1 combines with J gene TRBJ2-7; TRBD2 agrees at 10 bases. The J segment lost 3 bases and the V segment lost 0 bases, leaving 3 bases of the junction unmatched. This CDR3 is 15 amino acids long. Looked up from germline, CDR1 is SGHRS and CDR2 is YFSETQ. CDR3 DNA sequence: TGCGCCAGCAGCTTGGTACTAGCGGGGCTCTACGAGCAGTACTTC. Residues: CASSLVLAGLYEQYF.

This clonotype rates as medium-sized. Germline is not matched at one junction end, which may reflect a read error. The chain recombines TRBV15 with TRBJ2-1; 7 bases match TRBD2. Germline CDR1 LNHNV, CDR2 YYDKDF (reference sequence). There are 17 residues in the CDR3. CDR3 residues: CATSRYAAGHSYNEQFF. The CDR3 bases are TGTGCTACCAGCAGATACGCAGCGGGGCACTCCTACAATGAGCAGTTCTTC. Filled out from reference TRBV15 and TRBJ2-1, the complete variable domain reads DAMVIQNPRYQVTQFGKPVTLSCSQTLNHNVMYWYQQKSSQAPKLLFHYYDKDFNNEADTPDNFQSRRPNTSFCFLDIRSPGLGDTAMYLCATSRYAAGHSYNEQFFGPGTRLTVL.

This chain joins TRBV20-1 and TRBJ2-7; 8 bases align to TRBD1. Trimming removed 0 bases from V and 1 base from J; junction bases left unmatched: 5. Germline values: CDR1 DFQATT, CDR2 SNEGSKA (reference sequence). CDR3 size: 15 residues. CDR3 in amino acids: CSARDHRTGSYEQYF. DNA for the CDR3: TGCAGTGCTAGAGATCACCGGACAGGGTCCTACGAGCAGTACTTC.

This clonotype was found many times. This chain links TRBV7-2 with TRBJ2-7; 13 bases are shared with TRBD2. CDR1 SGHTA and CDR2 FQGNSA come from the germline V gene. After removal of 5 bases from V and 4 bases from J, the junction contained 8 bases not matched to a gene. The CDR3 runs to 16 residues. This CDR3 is CASSTGLAGLRYEQYF. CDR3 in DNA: TGTGCCAGCAGCACGGGACTAGCGGGGCTACGGTACGAGCAGTACTTC.

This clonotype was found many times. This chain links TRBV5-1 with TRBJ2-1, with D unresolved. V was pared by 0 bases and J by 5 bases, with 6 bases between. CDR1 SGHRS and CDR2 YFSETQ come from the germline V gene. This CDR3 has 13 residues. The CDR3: CASSLVPDNEQFF. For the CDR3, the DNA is TGCGCCAGCAGCTTGGTTCCCGACAATGAGCAGTTCTTC. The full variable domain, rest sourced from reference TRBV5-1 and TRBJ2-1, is KAGVTQTPRYLIKTRGQQVTLSCSPISGHRSVSWYQQTPGQGLQFLFEYFSETQRNKGNFPGRFSGRQFSNSRSEMNVSTLELGDSALYLCASSLVPDNEQFFGPGTRLTVL.

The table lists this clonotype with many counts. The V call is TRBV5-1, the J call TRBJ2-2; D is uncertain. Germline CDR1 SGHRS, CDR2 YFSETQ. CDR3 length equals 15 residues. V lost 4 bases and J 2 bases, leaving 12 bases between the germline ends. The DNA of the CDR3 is TGCGCCAGCAGCCACCCGGGCAGTAACACCGGGGAGCTGTTTTTT. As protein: CASSHPGSNTGELFF.

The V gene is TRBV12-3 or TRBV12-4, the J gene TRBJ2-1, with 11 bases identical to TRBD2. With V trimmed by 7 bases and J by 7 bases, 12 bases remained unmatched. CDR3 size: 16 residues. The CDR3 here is CASTTRPSSGGNEQFF. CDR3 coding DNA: TGTGCCAGCACGACCCGCCCGTCTAGCGGGGGGAATGAGCAGTTCTTC.

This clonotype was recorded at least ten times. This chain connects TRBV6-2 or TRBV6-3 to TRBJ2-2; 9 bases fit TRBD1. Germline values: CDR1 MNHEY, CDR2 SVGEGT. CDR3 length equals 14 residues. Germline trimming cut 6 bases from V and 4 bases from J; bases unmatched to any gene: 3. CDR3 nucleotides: TGTGCCAGCAGGGACAGGGGAACCACCGGGGAGCTGTTTTTT. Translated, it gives CASRDRGTTGELFF.

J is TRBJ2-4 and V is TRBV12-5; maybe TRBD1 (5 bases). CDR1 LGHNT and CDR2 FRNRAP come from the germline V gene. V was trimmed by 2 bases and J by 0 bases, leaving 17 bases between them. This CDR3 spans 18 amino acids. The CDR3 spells CASGLSVGRILAKNIQYF. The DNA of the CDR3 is TGTGCTAGTGGTTTGTCAGTGGGGCGAATCCTAGCCAAAAACATTCAGTACTTC.

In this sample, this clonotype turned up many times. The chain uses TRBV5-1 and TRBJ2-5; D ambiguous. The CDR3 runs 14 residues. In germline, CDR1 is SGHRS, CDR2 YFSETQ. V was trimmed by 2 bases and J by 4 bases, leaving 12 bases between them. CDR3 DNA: TGCGCCAGCAGCTTCTCGGCTAGTGGAGAGACCCAGTACTTC. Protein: CASSFSASGETQYF.

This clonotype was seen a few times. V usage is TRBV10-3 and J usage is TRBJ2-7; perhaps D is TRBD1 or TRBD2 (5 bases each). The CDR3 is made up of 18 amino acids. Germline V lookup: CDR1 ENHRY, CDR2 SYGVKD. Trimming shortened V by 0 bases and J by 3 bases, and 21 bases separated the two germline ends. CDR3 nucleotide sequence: TGTGCCATCAGTGAGTCGATCTCCCTCGGGGCAGGGAGCTACGAGCAGTACTTC. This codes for CAISESISLGAGSYEQYF.

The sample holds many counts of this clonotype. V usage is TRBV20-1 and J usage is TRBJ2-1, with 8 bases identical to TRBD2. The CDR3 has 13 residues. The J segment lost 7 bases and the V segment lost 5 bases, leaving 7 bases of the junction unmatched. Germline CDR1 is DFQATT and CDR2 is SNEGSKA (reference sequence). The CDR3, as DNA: TGCAGTGCTGGGGCGGGGGGCCGGAATGAGCAGTTCTTC. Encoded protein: CSAGAGGRNEQFF.

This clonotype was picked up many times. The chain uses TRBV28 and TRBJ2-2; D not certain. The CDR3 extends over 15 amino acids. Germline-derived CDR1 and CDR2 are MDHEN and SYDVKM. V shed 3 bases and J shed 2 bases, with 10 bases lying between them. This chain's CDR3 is CASSFGQVNTGELFF. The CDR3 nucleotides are TGTGCCAGCAGTTTCGGGCAGGTTAACACCGGGGAGCTGTTTTTT.

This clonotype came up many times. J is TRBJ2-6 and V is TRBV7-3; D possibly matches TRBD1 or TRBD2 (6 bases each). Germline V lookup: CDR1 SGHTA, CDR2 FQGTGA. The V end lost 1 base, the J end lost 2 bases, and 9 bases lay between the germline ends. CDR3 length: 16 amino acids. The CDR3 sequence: CASSLKGGAGANVLTF. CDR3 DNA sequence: TGTGCCAGCAGCTTAAAGGGGGGAGCTGGGGCCAACGTCCTGACTTTC.

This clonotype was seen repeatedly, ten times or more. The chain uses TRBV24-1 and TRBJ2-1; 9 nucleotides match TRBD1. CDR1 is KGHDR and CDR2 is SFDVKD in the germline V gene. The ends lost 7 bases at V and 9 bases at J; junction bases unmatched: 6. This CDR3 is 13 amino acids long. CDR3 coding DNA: TGTGCCACCAGGGACAGGGGAAAGGTTGAGCAGTTCTTC. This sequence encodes CATRDRGKVEQFF.

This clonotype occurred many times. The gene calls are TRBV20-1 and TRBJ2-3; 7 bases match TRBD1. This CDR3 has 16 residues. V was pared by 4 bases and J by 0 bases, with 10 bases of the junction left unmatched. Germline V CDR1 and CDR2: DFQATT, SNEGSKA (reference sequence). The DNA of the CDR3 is TGCAGTGCTACACGGCCCGGACAGGAGAGCACAGATACGCAGTATTTT. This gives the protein CSATRPGQESTDTQYF.

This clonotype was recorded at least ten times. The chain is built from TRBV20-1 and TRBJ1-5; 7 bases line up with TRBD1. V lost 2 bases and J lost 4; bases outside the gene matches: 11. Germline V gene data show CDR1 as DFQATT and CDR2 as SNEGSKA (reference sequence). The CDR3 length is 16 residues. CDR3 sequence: CSARKQGNGQNQPQHF. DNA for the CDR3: TGCAGTGCTAGAAAACAGGGGAACGGCCAGAATCAGCCCCAGCATTTT.

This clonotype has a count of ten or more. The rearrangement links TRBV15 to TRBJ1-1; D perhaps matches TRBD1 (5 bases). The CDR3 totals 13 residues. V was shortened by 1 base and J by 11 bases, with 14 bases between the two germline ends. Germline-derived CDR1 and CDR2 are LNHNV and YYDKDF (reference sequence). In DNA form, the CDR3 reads TGTGCCACCAGCAGAGTACAGGCTGGTGGGGCTTTCTTT. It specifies CATSRVQAGGAFF.